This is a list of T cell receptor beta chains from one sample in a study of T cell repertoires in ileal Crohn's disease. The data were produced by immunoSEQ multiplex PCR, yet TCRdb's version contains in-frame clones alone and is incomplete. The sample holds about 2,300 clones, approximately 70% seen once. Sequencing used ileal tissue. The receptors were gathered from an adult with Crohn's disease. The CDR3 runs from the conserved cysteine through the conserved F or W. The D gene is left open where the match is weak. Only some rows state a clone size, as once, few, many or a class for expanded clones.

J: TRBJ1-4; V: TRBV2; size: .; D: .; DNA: TGTGCCAGCAGTGGAAGGTCAGGGGCCACTAATGAAAAACTGTTTTTT; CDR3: CASSGRSGATNEKLFF
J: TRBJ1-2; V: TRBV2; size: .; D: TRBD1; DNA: TGTGCCAGCAATTTCGACAGGGGTAGTTATGGCTACACCTTC; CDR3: CASNFDRGSYGYTF
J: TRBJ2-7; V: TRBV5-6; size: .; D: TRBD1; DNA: TGTGCCAGCAGTAGGACAGGACCCGGCTACGAGCAGTACTTC; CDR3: CASSRTGPGYEQYF
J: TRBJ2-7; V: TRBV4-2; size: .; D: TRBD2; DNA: TGTGCCAGCAGCCAACAGACAAGCGGGGTTCCACCCGAGCAGTACTTC; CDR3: CASSQQTSGVPPEQYF
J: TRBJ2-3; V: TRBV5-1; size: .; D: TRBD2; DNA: TGCGCCAGCAGCGAGATACCTAGCGGGAGTACAGATACGCAGTATTTT; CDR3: CASSEIPSGSTDTQYF
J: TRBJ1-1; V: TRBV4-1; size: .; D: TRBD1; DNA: TGCGCCAGCAGCCAAGATACGGGACAGGGGGCGCTTGGTGGGGCTTTCTTT; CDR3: CASSQDTGQGALGGAFF
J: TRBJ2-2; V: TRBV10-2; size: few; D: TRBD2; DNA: TGCGCCAGCAGTGAGATTAGCGGGAGGGGTACCGGGGAGCTGTTTTTT; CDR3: CASSEISGRGTGELFF
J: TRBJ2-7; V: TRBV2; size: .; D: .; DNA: TGTGCCAGTGATGTTACCACAGGCTCCTACGAGCAGTACTTC; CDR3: CASDVTTGSYEQYF
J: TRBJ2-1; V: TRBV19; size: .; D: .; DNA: TGTGCCAGTAGTGGGACTCACGGCGGTGAGCAGTTCTTC; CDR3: CASSGTHGGEQFF
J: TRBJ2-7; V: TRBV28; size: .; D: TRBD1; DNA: TGTGCCAGCAGGACAGGGCACTACGAGCAGTACTTC; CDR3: CASRTGHYEQYF
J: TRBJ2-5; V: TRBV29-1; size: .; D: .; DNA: TGCAGCGGGGCGCAGGGAGAGACCCAGTACTTC; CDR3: CSGAQGETQYF
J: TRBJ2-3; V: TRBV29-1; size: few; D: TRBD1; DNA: TGCAGCGTTCGAGACAGGGCCGGTACGCAGTATTTT; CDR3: CSVRDRAGTQYF
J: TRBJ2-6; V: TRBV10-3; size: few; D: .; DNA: TGTGCCAGCAGTTACAGGGAGGCCAACGTCCTGACTTTC; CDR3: CASSYREANVLTF
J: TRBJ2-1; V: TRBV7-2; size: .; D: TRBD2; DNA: TGTGCCAGCAGGCGGGGGGTATCCTACAATGAGCAGTTCTTC; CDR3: CASRRGVSYNEQFF
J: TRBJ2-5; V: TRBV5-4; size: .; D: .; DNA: TGTGCCAGCAGCTTGGCCCCGTACCAAGAGACCCAGTACTTC; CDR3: CASSLAPYQETQYF
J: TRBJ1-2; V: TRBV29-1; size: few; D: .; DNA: TGCAGCGTTGAAGACGAGGGTATGGGGGGGGACTTCTATGGCTACACCTTC; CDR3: CSVEDEGMGGDFYGYTF
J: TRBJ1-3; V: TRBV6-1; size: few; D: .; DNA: TGTGCCAGCAGTGACCTACGCTCTGGAAACACCATATATTTT; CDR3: CASSDLRSGNTIYF
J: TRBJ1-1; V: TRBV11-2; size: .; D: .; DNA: TGTGCCAGCAGCCAAGACAGTGGGGGGACTGAAGCTTTCTTT; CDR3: CASSQDSGGTEAFF
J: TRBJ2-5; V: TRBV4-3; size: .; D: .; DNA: TGCGCCAGCAGCCTTGGACTGGGAAGGGAGCAGTACTTC; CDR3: CASSLGLGREQYF
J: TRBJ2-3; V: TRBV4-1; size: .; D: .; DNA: TGCGCCAGCAGCCAAGGGCTTCCCACAGATACGCAGTATTTT; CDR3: CASSQGLPTDTQYF
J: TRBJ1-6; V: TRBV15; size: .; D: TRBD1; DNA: TGTGCCACCAGGAACGACAGGGCCAGTAATTCACCCCTCCACTTT; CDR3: CATRNDRASNSPLHF
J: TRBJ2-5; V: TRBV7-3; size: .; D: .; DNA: TGTGCCAGCAGCCCAACCCGGGGGGCGGAGACCCAGTACTTC; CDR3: CASSPTRGAETQYF
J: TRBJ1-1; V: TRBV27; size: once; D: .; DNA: TGTGCCAGCAGTTCCGCGGGGGGATCTGAAGCTTTCTTT; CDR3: CASSSAGGSEAFF
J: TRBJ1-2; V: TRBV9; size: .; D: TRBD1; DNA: TGTGCCAGCAGCGTGGCATACAGGGGAGGCTACACCTTC; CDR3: CASSVAYRGGYTF
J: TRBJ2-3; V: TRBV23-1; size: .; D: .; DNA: TGCGCCAGCAGAACAATCCCCGAGACAGCCCTAGACACAGATACGCAGTATTTT; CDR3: CASRTIPETALDTDTQYF
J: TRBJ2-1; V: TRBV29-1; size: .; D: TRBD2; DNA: TGCAGCGTTGTGGGGACTAGCGGCCCTAATGAGCAGTTCTTC; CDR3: CSVVGTSGPNEQFF
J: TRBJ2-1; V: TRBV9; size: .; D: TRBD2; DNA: TGTGCCAGCAGCGTCGGACTAGCGGGAGAGCCCCCCCTCGATGAGCAGTTCTTC; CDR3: CASSVGLAGEPPLDEQFF
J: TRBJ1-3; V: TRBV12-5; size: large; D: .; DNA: TGTGCTAGTGGTCAGGGCTCTGGAAACACCATATATTTT; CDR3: CASGQGSGNTIYF
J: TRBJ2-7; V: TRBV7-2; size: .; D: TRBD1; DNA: TGTGCCAGCAGCTTCGACAGGGCCTCAACCTACGAGCAGTACTTC; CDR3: CASSFDRASTYEQYF
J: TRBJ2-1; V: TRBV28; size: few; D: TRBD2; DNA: TGTGCCAGCAGTTTATCCGACTCGTGGGTGTCGAGCGGGGAATCCTACAATGAGCAGTTCTTC; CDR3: CASSLSDSWVSSGESYNEQFF